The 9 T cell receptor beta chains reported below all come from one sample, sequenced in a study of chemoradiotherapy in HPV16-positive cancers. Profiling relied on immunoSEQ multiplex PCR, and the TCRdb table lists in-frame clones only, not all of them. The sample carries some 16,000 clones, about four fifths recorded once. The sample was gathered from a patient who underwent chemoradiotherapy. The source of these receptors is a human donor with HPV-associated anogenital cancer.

CDR3 DNA sequence: TGTGCCAGCAGCGCCGGGGGGGGACACGGATTCGATGAGCAGTTCTTC. Translating gives CASSAGGGHGFDEQFF. This rearrangement joins TRBV9 to TRBJ2-1; TRBD2 matches 8 bases. The CDR3 consists of 16 residues. J was trimmed by 8 bases and V by 3 bases; bases with no gene match: 13. CDR1 and CDR2 (germline): SGDLS, YYNGEE.

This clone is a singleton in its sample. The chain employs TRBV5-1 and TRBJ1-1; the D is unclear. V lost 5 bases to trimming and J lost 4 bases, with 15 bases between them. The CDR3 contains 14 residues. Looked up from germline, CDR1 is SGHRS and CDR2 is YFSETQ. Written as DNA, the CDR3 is TGCGCCAGCAGGGCAGGAAAGGGAGTCACTGAAGCTTTCTTT. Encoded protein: CASRAGKGVTEAFF.

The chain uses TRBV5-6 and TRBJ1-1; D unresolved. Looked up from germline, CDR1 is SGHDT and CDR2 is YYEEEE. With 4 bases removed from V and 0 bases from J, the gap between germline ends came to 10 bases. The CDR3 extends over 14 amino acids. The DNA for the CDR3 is TGTGCCAGCAGCCTAGGCCTTGTGAACACTGAAGCTTTCTTT. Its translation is CASSLGLVNTEAFF.

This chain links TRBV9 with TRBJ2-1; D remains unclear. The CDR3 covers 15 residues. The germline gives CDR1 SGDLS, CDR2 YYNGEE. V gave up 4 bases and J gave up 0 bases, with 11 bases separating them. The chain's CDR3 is CASSPRLSSYNEQFF. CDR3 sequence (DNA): TGTGCCAGCAGCCCTCGACTGAGCTCCTACAATGAGCAGTTCTTC.

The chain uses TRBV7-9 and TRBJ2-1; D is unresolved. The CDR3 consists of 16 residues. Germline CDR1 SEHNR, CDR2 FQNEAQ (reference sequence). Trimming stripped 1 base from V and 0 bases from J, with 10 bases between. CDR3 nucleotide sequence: TGTGCCAGCAGCTTAGGCTTCTCGAGCTCCTACAATGAGCAGTTCTTC. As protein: CASSLGFSSSYNEQFF.

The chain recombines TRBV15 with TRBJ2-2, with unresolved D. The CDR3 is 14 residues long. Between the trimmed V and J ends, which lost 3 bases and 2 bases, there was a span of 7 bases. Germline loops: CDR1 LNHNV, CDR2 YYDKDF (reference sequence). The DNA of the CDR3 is TGTGCCACCAGCAGTCCTACAAACACCGGGGAGCTGTTTTTT. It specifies CATSSPTNTGELFF.

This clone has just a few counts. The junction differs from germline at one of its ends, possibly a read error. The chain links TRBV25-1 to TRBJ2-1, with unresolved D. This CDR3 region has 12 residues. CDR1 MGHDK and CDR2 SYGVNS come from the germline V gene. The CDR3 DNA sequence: TGTGCCAGCAGTCCTGGCGGCAGTGATCCGGTCTTC. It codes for CASSPGGSDPVF.

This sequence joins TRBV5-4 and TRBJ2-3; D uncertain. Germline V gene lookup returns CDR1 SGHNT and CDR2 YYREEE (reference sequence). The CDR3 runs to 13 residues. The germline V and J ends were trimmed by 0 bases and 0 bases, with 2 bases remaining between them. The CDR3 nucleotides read TGTGCCAGCAGCTTGGACAGCACAGATACGCAGTATTTT. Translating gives CASSLDSTDTQYF.

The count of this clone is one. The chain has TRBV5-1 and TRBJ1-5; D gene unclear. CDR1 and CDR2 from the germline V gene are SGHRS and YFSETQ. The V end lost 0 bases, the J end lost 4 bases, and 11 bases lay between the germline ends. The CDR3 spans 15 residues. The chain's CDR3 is CASSLAGAPNQPQHF. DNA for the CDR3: TGCGCCAGCAGCTTGGCCGGAGCACCAAATCAGCCCCAGCATTTT.